This record concerns one T cell receptor beta chain sequence. Its target is not known. These data originate in a study of shared clonotypes between healthy human individuals. For the study at large: Every donor yielded three CD4 naive, three CD4 memory, two CD8 naive and one CD8 memory plate. Whole-study findings and limits: Compared with memory subsets, naive subsets generally had larger estimated richness. A small donor pool kept down the genetic and exposure-history diversity that was represented.

Germline CDR1 SNHLY, CDR2 FYNNEI. The V and J ends lost 7 bases and 7 bases, in that order; junction bases with no gene match: 9. The CDR3 consists of 14 residues. Per the original methods: ImmunoSEQ junction-only sequences lacked quality scores, so their filtering differed. This table comes from immunoSEQ multiplex PCR, and its TCRdb copy is limited to in-frame clones, with some not included. Clone size and V and J calls were adopted from that table, with D and trimming inferred from the DNA. The sample includes roughly 680,000 clones, about two thirds of them seen just once. The source is a woman in her 30s in good health. Sequencing used memory CD4+ T cells sorted from blood. This sample's subset: CD45RA-negative fraction. V and J are TRBV2 and TRBJ2-1; 8 bases line up with TRBD2. CDR3 loop: CASTNRLAWNEQFF. In DNA, the CDR3 is TGTGCCAGCACCAACAGACTAGCGTGGAATGAGCAGTTCTTC.